These 3 T cell receptor beta chains were sequenced from one sample in a study of type 1 and type 2 diabetes patients. PCR was run on genomic DNA. Amplification of the beta chain CDR3 used 30 forward and 13 reverse multiplex primers. A single record per CDR3 protein comes from TCRdb applying MiXCR to the multiplex PCR reads. This sample has fewer than 300,000 distinct CDR3 sequences, with approximately 50% found just once. Sequences were obtained from peripheral blood mononuclear cells (PBMCs). The receptor set was obtained from a man aged 18 to 29 with type 2 diabetes.

This clonotype was counted between two and nine times. V gene TRBV10-2 combines with J gene TRBJ1-4; tentatively, D is TRBD1 (5 bases). Germline V lookup: CDR1 WSHSY, CDR2 SAAADI. The CDR3 covers 14 residues. With 6 bases removed from V and 5 bases from J, the gap between germline ends came to 13 bases. CDR3 coding DNA: TGCGCCAGCAGAGAAGACAGCGCGAATGAAAAACTGTTTTTT. Protein: CASREDSANEKLFF.

The V and J genes are TRBV20-1 and TRBJ2-3; no reliable D call. TRBJ1-5 matches the DNA end more closely, so the J call is doubtful. CDR3 length equals 13 residues. Germline V CDR1 and CDR2: DFQATT, SNEGSKA (reference sequence). The DNA of the CDR3 is TGCAGTGCTAGGGCGGGAGTTGCAGATACGCAGCATTTT. Amino acids: CSARAGVADTQHF.

V gene TRBV12-3 or TRBV12-4 combines with J gene TRBJ2-2; no reliable D call. Trimming shortened V by 5 bases and J by 6 bases, and 10 bases separated the two germline ends. The CDR3 runs 13 residues. CDR3 nucleotides: TGTGCCAGCAGTAGCAACAACCCCGGGGAGCTGTTTTTT. It encodes CASSSNNPGELFF.